This TCR beta chain was sequenced during a study of T cells after yellow fever vaccination. Study-wide background: In the case of low-cell-number fractions, SMART-Seq v4 Ultra Low Input was used for preparation.

Per germline, CDR1 MNHEY and CDR2 SMNVEV (reference sequence). V shed 6 bases and J shed 8 bases, with 16 bases lying between them. The CDR3 is 14 residues long. Study-level findings and limits: The secondary response peaked faster, at day 5 versus 15, but was weaker.

Universal primer sites and UMIs were introduced during 5'RACE template-switching synthesis of TCR cDNA. TCRdb ran MiXCR on the 5' RACE reads and lists one entry per CDR3 protein. This sample has hundreds of thousands of distinct CDR3 sequences; roughly 4% occur once, and the top ten carry less than 25%. This clonotype was observed at least ten times. The antigen is undetermined. This material consisted of PBMCs, taken on the day of the yellow fever booster vaccination. The chain uses TRBV27 and TRBJ1-4; D may be TRBD1 (5 bases). The source of this sequence is a man aged 18 to 30 who received the YFV17D yellow fever vaccine. Here the CDR3 reads CASRPRGAGEKLFF. The DNA of the CDR3 is TGTGCCAGCAGACCCCGTGGGGCCGGGGAAAAACTGTTTTTT.